The 10 T cell receptor beta chains reported below all come from one sample, sequenced in a study of cytomegalovirus exposure and HLA in healthy donors (dated by TCRdb to about 2017). The library was generated by the immunoSEQ multiplex PCR assay. For the multiplex PCR, a mixture combining 60 forward primers for TCR Vbeta segments and 13 reverse primers for TCR Jbeta segments was used. This immuneACCESS table, as held by TCRdb, lists in-frame sequences with V and J called but not all clones. Of the missing ones, under half trace to an unresolved V gene in checked studies; the others have no known cause. The sample table contains 160,000 or so clones; only one count was recorded for just under 80% of them. Of the sample, 9% to 10% falls within the top ten clones. The specimen sequenced was PBMCs. The source is a man aged 18 to 30 in good health and CMV-seropositive.

The rearrangement uses TRBV4-1 and TRBJ1-5; D unresolved. Trimming pared 3 bases from V and 6 bases from J, leaving 9 bases between. Germline V gene data show CDR1 as MGHRA and CDR2 as YSYEKL. This CDR3 spans 13 amino acids. This chain's CDR3 is CASSQHEGQPQHF. CDR3 nucleotide sequence: TGCGCCAGCAGCCAGCACGAGGGTCAGCCCCAGCATTTT.

This clone was observed a handful of times. This rearrangement joins TRBV30 to TRBJ1-2, with 10 bases that match TRBD1. This CDR3 has 16 amino acids. V dropped 5 bases and J dropped 4; count of bases not matched to a gene: 13. CDR1 is GTSNPN and CDR2 is SVGIG in the germline V gene (reference sequence). CDR3 sequence (DNA): TGTGCCTGGGCCGGGACAGGGGTAAGGTGGGGCTATGGCTACACCTTC. Amino acids: CAWAGTGVRWGYGYTF.

This chain uses TRBV10-3 with TRBJ2-7, with TRBD2 identical over 10 bases. The junction had 9 bases not matched to a gene; V was cut back by 4 bases and J by 6 bases. Germline V gene data show CDR1 as ENHRY and CDR2 as SYGVKD. This CDR3 has 15 residues. The DNA of the CDR3 is TGTGCCATCAGTGTAGTTGGGCTAGCGGGAGTCGAGCAGTACTTC. Translating it yields CAISVVGLAGVEQYF.

The V call is TRBV11-2, the J call TRBJ2-3; D is unresolved. Trimming pared 7 bases from V and 8 bases from J, leaving 13 bases between. Germline values: CDR1 SGHAT, CDR2 FQNNGV. This CDR3 comprises 12 residues. DNA of the CDR3: TGTGCCAGCACCTCCAACCCCGGTACGCAGTATTTT. Translating it yields CASTSNPGTQYF.

A few counts support this clone. The chain joins TRBV5-5 to TRBJ1-1; D might be TRBD1 (5 bases). The germline V gene encodes CDR1 SGHKS and CDR2 YYEKEE (reference sequence). The CDR3 has 13 amino acids. V gave up 4 bases and J gave up 0 bases, with 7 bases separating them. The CDR3 nucleotides read TGTGCCAGCAGCCAGGGCATGAACACTGAAGCTTTCTTT. Protein sequence: CASSQGMNTEAFF.

V usage is TRBV4-2 and J usage is TRBJ1-1; D unclear. The CDR3 sequence is 12 residues long. V lost 1 base, J lost 7 bases, and 7 bases lay in between. CDR1 and CDR2 (germline): LGHNA, YNFKEQ. Here the CDR3 DNA reads TGTGCCAGCAGCCAAGGTTCGAGTGAAGCTTTCTTT. Translation gives CASSQGSSEAFF.

V gene TRBV27 combines with J gene TRBJ2-3; D not certain. V lost 1 base to trimming and J lost 2 bases, with 10 bases between them. CDR1 MNHEY and CDR2 SMNVEV come from the germline V gene (reference sequence). The CDR3 spans 15 residues. This CDR3 reads CASSLYGDSTDTQYF. The CDR3 DNA reads as TGTGCCAGCAGTTTATATGGAGACTCCACAGATACGCAGTATTTT.

The V gene is TRBV6-4, the J gene TRBJ2-7; D is undetermined. The V and J ends lost 10 bases and 5 bases respectively, with 12 bases between them. This CDR3 spans 11 amino acids. Germline V gives CDR1 MRHNA, CDR2 SNTAGT. The CDR3: CAIYRRHEQYF. For the CDR3, the DNA is TGTGCCATCTACCGCCGCCACGAGCAGTACTTC.

The CDR3 spells CASSKGGLGTSDNDHTGELFF. Written as DNA, the CDR3 is TGTGCCAGCAGCAAAGGCGGGCTTGGGACTAGCGACAACGATCACACCGGGGAGCTGTTTTTT. The chain couples TRBV21-1 to TRBJ2-2; the listed D gene, TRBD2, was not tested against the DNA. TRBV21-1 is given as a pseudogene. The CDR3 runs 21 residues.

The V gene is TRBV18, the J gene TRBJ1-2; 7 bases line up with TRBD1. The V segment lost 2 bases and the J segment 4 bases; nucleotides outside the gene matches: 1. CDR1 KGHSH and CDR2 LQKENI come from the germline V gene. This CDR3 has 13 residues. CDR3 residues: CASSPSGGYGYTF. The CDR3 DNA is TGTGCCAGCTCACCATCAGGGGGCTATGGCTACACCTTC.